This T cell receptor (beta chain) was profiled in a study of T cells after yellow fever vaccination. Study conclusions and caveats: Re-detected after boosting: most primary clones, almost 97% of CD4 and about 89% of CD8.

Using its own MiXCR run on the 5' RACE reads, TCRdb lists one record per CDR3 protein. The sample has 150,000 to 200,000 distinct CDR3 sequences; around 9.3% are singletons. Comment on this clonotype: Its matching antigen is unknown.

Sample: CD8+ T cells sorted from PBMCs, taken 45 days after the yellow fever booster vaccination. This clonotype originated in a man younger than 30 who received the YFV17D yellow fever vaccine.

The CDR3 DNA is TGTGCCACCCGATTTCCGGGGAGCGGGGAGCTGTTTTTT. Amino acid sequence: CATRFPGSGELFF. The V call is TRBV15, the J call TRBJ2-2; a possible D gene is TRBD2 (5 bases). The germline V gene encodes CDR1 LNHNV and CDR2 YYDKDF (reference sequence). Trimming left V 8 bases short and J 7 bases short, with 14 bases between. This CDR3 has 13 residues.